Reported below is one T cell receptor (beta chain). In the study's own analysis: It was from reference gene primer amplification that nucleated cell counts were estimated. The table came from immunoSEQ multiplex PCR; TCRdb's copy has only in-frame clones and leaves some out. From that table come the V and J calls and clone size; the DNA was used to work out D and trimming. In the table there are about 78,000 clones, approximately 86% of which are singletons. This sample is drawn from a study of blood T cell repertoires in COVID-19. Study information: T cells, B-cell-depleted T cells, or PBMCs provided the cDNA or gDNA that served as material.

This CDR3 has 17 residues. In germline, CDR1 is KGHDR, CDR2 SFDVKD. Trimming cost V 4 bases and J 2 bases; bases outside gene matches: 10. The sequenced sample consisted of peripheral blood. This sequence joins TRBV24-1 and TRBJ1-5; 7 bases line up with TRBD1. The sequence was obtained from a man over 45 with active or convalescent COVID-19. In DNA, the CDR3 is TGTGCCACCAGTGACCCAACCGAAGGACAGGGCAATCAGCCCCAGCATTTT. Amino acids: CATSDPTEGQGNQPQHF.